This TCR beta chain stems from a study of Graves' ophthalmopathy and Graves' hyperthyroidism (dated by TCRdb to the late 2010s). A note on the overall study: Peripheral blood was collected before any treatment was given, at the time of initial diagnosis. Once sampling was done, hyperthyroidism patients were given methimazole at a starting dose of 30 mg daily, while ophthalmopathy patients were given high-dose intravenous methylprednisolone. In roughly 6 hyperthyroidism patients, the T-cell repertoires found in thyroid tissue were compared with those found in blood. To explore V-J signatures that distinguish ophthalmopathy from hyperthyroidism, a discovery set of around 100 patients was enrolled, made up of 43 with ophthalmopathy and fewer than 60 with stable hyperthyroidism. To tell Graves' ophthalmopathy apart from Graves' hyperthyroidism, and to predict which patients would progress to ophthalmopathy, the study relied on TCR beta repertoire signatures. In total, 120 to 150 blood samples were TCR-sequenced: 40 to 45 ophthalmopathy, some 75 hyperthyroidism and roughly 17 hyperthyroidism-to-ophthalmopathy patients. The independent validation cohort included approximately 19 hyperthyroidism patients plus 17 patients who later progressed from hyperthyroidism to ophthalmopathy.

Ophthalmopathy patients had moderately to severely active disease, Clinical Activity Score of at least 3, NOSPECS grade of at least 4, and disease duration under 3 months. Patients with other autoimmune diseases, uncontrolled infections, pregnancy or lactation were excluded. Clinical symptoms, serum thyroxine, TRAb, thyroid ultrasound and orbital computed tomography were used for diagnosis. Using Ficoll-Paque density gradient centrifugation, PBMCs were isolated from 9 to 10 ml of fresh peripheral blood. Total RNA was extracted using Trizol reagent, and RNA quality was checked on an Agilent 2100 Bioanalyzer. Broader findings and caveats from the paper: Most expanded thyroid clonotypes with frequency above 0.001 were also detected in blood, suggesting blood repertoires may reflect the thyroid immune response. Sample size was not predetermined statistically, and investigators were not blinded to group allocation. In validation, the model predicted ophthalmopathy progression with about 70% sensitivity and about 77% specificity; eleven to twelve predicted patients were CT-confirmed with GO in a median of about 7.1 months. The 13-signature model separated ophthalmopathy from stable hyperthyroidism with 85% to 90% sensitivity and 81% to 82% specificity in cross-validation, and 80%/75% in the test set.

Inclusive of the bounding cysteine and phenylalanine, the CDR3 is 15 residues long. Of all the DNA, just the CDR3 is kept, 45 bases in frame from base 1. Clipping removes 5 bases from V and 0 bases from J, with 4 as the unmatched junction base count. For repertoire sequencing, TCR beta CDR3 regions were amplified from RNA transcripts. The first round was an RT-PCR using HTBI primers with the Qiagen OneStep RT-PCR kit, and this first round was followed by a second-round multiplex PCR, then size selection and purification. Libraries were sequenced on an Illumina HiSeq2000 using paired-end 100 bp reads. Concerning the study's data processing: SOAPnuke was used to process the reads, removing any read that contained adapters or uncalled bases, had a mean Phred below 15, or lacked an exact match to the constant primer or identifier. COPE v1.2.5 was used to merge the high-quality paired reads. Clonotypes were defined as unique nucleotide sequences and were aligned to IMGT TRB V, D and J references using MiTCR v1.1. Only V-J combinations with frequency above 0.0001 were analysed, covering around 99% of repertoires. For each V-J combination, a TCR clonal expansion and chaos score was defined as the ratio of F50 clonal expansion to chaos observed in the TCRdist matrix. Features were reduced by Welch's t-statistics and random forest to 10 to 15 V-J combinations, which fed a naive Bayes classifier. The Morisita-Horn index was used to measure how similar the thyroid and blood repertoires were. TCRdb reanalyzed the raw reads on its own, using fastp at Q25 for trimming and MiXCR for clone calling, and kept in-frame beta chains. CDR3 protein sequences are deduplicated, and each keeps its most common genes and DNA. The V and J calls reflect TCRdb's pipeline rather than the authors' work. The sample yields about 740,000 distinct CDR3 sequences; approximately 40% were counted once. The ten most abundant clones make up 44% of the sample.

This clonotype turned up a few times. It lacks a known antigen. No much larger clone is present one base from it, and per-base qualities are unavailable. The chain couples TRBV12-3 or TRBV12-4 to TRBJ1-3; the junction holds 7 bases that match TRBD1. Sequenced input: peripheral blood. The clonotype originates from an adult man with Graves' ophthalmopathy. The DNA is as follows: TGTGCCAGCAGTACTGGGACAGTCTCTGGAAACACCATATATTTT. The resulting protein is CASSTGTVSGNTIYF.